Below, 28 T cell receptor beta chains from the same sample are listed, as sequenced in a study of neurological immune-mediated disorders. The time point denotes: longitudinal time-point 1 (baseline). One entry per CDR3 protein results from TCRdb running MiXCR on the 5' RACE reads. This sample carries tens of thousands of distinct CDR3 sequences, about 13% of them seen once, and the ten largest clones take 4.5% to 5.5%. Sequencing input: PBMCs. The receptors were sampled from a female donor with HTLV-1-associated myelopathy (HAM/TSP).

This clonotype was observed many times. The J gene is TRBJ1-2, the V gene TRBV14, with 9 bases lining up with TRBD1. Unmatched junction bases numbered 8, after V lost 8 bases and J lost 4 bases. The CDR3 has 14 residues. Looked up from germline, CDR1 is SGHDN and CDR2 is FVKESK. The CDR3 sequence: CASAETGGVYGYTF. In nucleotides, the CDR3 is TGTGCCAGCGCGGAGACAGGGGGTGTCTATGGCTACACCTTC.

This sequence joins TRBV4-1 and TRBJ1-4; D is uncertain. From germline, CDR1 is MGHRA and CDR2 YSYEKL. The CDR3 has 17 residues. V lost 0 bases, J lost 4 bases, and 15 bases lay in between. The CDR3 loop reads CASSQDRDGQVNEKLFF. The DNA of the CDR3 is TGCGCCAGCAGCCAAGATAGGGATGGGCAGGTTAATGAAAAACTGTTTTTT.

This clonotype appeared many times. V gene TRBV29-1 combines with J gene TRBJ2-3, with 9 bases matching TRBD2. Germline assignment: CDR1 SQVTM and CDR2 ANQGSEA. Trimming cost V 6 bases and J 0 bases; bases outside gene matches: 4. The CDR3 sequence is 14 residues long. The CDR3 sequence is CSVASGASTDTQYF. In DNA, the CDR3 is TGCAGCGTGGCTAGCGGGGCTAGCACAGATACGCAGTATTTT.

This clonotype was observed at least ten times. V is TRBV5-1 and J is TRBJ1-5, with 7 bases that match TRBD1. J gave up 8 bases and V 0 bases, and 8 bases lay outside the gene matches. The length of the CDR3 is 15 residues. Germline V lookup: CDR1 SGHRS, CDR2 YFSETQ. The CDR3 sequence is CASSLEGTAGEPQHF. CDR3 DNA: TGCGCCAGCAGCTTGGAGGGGACAGCGGGTGAGCCCCAGCATTTT.

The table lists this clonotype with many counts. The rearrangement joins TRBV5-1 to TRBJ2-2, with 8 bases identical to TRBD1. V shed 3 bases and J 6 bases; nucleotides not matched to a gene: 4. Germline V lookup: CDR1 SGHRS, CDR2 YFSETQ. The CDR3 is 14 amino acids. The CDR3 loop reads CASSWTGLAGELFF. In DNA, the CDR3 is TGCGCCAGCAGCTGGACAGGGTTGGCCGGGGAGCTGTTTTTT.

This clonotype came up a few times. The CDR3 DNA is TGCGCCAGCAGCTTGGAGTGGGGGGGGACAGATACGCAGTATTTT. Translation gives CASSLEWGGTDTQYF. This chain uses TRBV5-1 with TRBJ2-3, with 7 bases matching TRBD2. V lost 0 bases, J lost 3 bases, and 4 bases stayed unmatched. Germline values: CDR1 SGHRS, CDR2 YFSETQ. The CDR3 sequence is 15 residues long.

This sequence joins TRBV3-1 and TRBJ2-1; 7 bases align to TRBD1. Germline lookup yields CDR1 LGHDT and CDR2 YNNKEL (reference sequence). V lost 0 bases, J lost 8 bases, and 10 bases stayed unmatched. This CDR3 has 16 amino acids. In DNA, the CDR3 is TGTGCCAGCAGCCAAGAAGAGGGGGCCAACCCCCATGAGCAGTTCTTC. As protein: CASSQEEGANPHEQFF.

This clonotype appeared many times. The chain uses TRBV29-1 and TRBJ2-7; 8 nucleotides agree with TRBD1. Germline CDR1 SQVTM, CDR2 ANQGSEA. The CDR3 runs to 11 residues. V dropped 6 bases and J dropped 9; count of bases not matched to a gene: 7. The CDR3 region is CSVLDRASQYF. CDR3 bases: TGCAGCGTCCTGGACAGGGCGTCGCAGTACTTC.

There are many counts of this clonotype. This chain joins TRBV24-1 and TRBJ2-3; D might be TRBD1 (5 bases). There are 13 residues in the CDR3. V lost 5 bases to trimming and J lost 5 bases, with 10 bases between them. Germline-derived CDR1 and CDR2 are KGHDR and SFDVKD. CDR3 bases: TGTGCCACCAGTGGATCAGGGCTAGATACGCAGTATTTT. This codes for CATSGSGLDTQYF.

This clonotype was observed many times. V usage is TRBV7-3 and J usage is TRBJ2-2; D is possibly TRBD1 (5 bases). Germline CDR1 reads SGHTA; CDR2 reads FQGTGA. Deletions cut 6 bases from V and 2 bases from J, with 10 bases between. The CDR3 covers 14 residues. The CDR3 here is CASRPTVNTGELFF. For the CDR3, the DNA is TGTGCCAGCAGGCCGACAGTAAACACCGGGGAGCTGTTTTTT.

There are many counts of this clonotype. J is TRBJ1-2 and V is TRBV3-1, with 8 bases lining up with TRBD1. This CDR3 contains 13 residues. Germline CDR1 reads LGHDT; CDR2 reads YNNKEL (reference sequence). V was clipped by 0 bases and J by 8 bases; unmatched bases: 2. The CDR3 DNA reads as TGTGCCAGCAGCCAAGACAGGGGGCGAGGCTACACCTTC. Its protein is CASSQDRGRGYTF.

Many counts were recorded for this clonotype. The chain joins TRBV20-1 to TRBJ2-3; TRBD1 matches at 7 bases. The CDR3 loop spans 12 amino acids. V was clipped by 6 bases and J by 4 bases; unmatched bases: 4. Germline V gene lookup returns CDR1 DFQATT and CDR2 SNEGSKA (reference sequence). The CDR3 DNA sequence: TGCAGTGCGAGGACAGGTGCAGATACGCAGTATTTT. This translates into CSARTGADTQYF.

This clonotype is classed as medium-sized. The CDR3 region has the DNA TGCGCCAGCAGCATCGGACAAAGTAATGAAAAACTGTTTTTT. Translated: CASSIGQSNEKLFF. The chain recombines TRBV5-1 with TRBJ1-4, with a possible D match to TRBD1 (5 bases). This CDR3 spans 14 amino acids. The germline CDR1 and CDR2 sequences are SGHRS and YFSETQ. With 4 bases removed from V and 4 bases from J, the gap between germline ends came to 11 bases. The whole variable domain, remainder taken from reference TRBV5-1 and TRBJ1-4, is KAGVTQTPRYLIKTRGQQVTLSCSPISGHRSVSWYQQTPGQGLQFLFEYFSETQRNKGNFPGRFSGRQFSNSRSEMNVSTLELGDSALYLCASSIGQSNEKLFFGSGTQLSVL.

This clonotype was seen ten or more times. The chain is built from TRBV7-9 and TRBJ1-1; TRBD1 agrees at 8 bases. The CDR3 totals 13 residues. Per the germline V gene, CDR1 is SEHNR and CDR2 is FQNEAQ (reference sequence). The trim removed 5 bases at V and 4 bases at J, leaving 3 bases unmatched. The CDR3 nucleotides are TGTGCCAGCAGCGTTCAGGGGGCCACTGAAGCTTTCTTT. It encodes CASSVQGATEAFF.

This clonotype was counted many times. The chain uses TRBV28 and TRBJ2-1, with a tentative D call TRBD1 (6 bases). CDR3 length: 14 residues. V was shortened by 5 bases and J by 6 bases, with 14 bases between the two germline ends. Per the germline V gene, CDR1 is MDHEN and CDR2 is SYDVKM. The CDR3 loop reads CASSPTGSFNEQFF. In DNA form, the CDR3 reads TGTGCCAGCAGTCCCACAGGGTCGTTCAATGAGCAGTTCTTC.

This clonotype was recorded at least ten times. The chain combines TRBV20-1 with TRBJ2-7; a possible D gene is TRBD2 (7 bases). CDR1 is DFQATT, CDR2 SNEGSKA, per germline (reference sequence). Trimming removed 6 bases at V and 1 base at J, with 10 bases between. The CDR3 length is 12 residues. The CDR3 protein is CSAGGQSYEQYF. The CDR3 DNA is TGCAGTGCCGGGGGGCAGTCCTACGAGCAGTACTTC.

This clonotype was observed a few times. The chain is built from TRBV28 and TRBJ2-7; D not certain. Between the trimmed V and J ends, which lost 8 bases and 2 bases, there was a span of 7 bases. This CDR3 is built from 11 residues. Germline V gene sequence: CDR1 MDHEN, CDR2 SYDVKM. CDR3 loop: CASCGPYEQYF. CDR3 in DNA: TGTGCCAGCTGTGGGCCCTACGAGCAGTACTTC.

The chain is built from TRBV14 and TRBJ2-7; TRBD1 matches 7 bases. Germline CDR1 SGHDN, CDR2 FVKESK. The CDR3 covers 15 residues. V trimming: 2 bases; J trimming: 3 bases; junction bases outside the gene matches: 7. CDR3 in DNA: TGTGCCAGCAGCCAATGGCGACAGGGTGTCTACGAGCAGTACTTC. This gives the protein CASSQWRQGVYEQYF.

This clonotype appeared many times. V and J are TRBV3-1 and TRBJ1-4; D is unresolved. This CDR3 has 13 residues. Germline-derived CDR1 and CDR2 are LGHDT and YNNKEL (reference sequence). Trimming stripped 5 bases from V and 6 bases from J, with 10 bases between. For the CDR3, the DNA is TGTGCCAGCAGCTCGGGTATAGATGAAAAACTGTTTTTT. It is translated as CASSSGIDEKLFF. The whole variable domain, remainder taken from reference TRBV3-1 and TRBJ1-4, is DTAVSQTPKYLVTQMGNDKSIKCEQNLGHDTMYWYKQDSKKFLKIMFSYNNKELIINETVPNRFSPKSPDKAHLNLHINSLELGDSAVYFCASSSGIDEKLFFGSGTQLSVL.

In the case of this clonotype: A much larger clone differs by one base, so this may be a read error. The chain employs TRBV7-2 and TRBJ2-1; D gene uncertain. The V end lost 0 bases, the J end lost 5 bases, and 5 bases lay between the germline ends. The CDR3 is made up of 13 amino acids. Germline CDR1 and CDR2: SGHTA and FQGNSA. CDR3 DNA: TGTGCCAGCAGCTTAGCCCTGGACAATGAGCAGTTCTTC. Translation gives CASSLALDNEQFF.

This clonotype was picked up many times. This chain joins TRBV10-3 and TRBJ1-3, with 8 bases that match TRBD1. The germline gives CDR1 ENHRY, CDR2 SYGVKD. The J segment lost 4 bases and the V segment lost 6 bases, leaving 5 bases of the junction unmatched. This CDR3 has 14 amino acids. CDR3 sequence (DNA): TGTGCCATCAGGGACGACAGGGGAGGAAACACCATATATTTT. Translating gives CAIRDDRGGNTIYF.

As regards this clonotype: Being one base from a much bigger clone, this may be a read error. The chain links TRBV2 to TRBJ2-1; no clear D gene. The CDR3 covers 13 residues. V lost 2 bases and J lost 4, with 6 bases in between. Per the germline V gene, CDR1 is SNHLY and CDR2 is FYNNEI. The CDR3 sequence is CASSELAYNEQFF. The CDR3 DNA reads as TGTGCCAGCAGTGAATTGGCGTACAATGAGCAGTTCTTC.

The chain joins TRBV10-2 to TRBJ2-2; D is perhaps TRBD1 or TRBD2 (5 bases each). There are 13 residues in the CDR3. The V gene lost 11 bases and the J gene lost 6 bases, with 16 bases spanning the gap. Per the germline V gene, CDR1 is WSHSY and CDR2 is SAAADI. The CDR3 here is CAFSEPGPGELFF. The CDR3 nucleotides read TGCGCCTTCAGTGAGCCGGGACCCGGGGAGCTGTTTTTT.

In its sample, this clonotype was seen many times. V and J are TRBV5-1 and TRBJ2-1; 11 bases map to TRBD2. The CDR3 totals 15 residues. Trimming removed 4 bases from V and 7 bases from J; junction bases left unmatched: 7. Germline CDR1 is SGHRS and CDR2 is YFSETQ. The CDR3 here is CASSGYSGGGNEQFF. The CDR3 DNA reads TGCGCCAGCAGCGGCTATAGCGGGGGGGGGAATGAGCAGTTCTTC. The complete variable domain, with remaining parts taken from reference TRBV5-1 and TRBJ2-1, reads KAGVTQTPRYLIKTRGQQVTLSCSPISGHRSVSWYQQTPGQGLQFLFEYFSETQRNKGNFPGRFSGRQFSNSRSEMNVSTLELGDSALYLCASSGYSGGGNEQFFGPGTRLTVL.

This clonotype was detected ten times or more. The CDR3 is CASSDYRITSTDTQYF. The CDR3 DNA reads TGCGCCAGCAGCGATTACAGGATAACTAGCACAGATACGCAGTATTTT. The chain recombines TRBV10-2 with TRBJ2-3, with D perhaps TRBD1 (5 bases). Trimming removed 6 bases at V and 0 bases at J, with 16 bases between. CDR3 size: 16 residues. The germline CDR1 and CDR2 sequences are WSHSY and SAAADI.

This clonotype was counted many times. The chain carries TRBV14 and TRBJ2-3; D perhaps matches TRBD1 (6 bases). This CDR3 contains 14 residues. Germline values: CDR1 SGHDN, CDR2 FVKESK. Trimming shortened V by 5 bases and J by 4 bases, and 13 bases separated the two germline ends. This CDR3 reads CASSAQGISDTQYF. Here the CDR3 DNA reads TGTGCCAGCAGCGCACAGGGTATCTCAGATACGCAGTATTTT.

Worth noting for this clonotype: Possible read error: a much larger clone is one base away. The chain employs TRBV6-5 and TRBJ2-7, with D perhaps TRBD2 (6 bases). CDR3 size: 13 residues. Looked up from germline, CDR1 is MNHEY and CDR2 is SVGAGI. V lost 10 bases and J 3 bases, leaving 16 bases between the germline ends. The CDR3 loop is CANRRDGGYEQYF. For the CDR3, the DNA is TGTGCCAACAGGCGGGACGGGGGCTACGAGCAGTACTTC.

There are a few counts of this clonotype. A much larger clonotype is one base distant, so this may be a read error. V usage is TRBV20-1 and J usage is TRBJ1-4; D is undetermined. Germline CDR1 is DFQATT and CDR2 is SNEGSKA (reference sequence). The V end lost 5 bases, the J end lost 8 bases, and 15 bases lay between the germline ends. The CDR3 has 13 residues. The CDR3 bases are TGCAGTGCTTGGCTGAGGAGTGAGGAAAAACTGTTTTTT. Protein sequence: CSAWLRSEEKLFF.